Listed below are T cell receptor beta chains from one sample, sequenced in a study of blood T cell repertoires in COVID-19. TCRdb keeps only in-frame clones here, not all; method: immunoSEQ multiplex PCR. The data hold tens of thousands of clones, with approximately 79% observed a single time. Sequencing was performed on peripheral blood. These receptors came from a human donor in a cohort sampled during active COVID-19. Each CDR3 is given with its conserved first and last residue. Fields, in order: clone size, D gene, V gene, CDR3 protein. D genes are given only for firm matches. Rows give clone size only sometimes, using once, few, many, or a class for an expanded clone.

.	.	TRBV19	CASSPSGGISYEQYF
.	.	TRBV18	CASSAGIAASYEQYF
.	TRBD2	TRBV4-1	CASSHGTSGIYEQYF
.	.	TRBV9	CASSVGEGEQYF
once	TRBD1	TRBV10-3	CAISPQGTYEQYF
.	.	TRBV19	CASSTTGYTNEKLFF
.	TRBD1	TRBV19	CASSTGQGYGYGYTF
few	.	TRBV6-5	CASSYPPGGEGTQYF
.	TRBD2	TRBV6-1	CASREAGGPRNEQFF
.	.	TRBV6-4	CASREDSLNTEAFF
.	TRBD1	TRBV7-8	CASSFGTGAANTEAFF
few	.	TRBV28	CASSGDQPQHF
few	.	TRBV5-1	CASSPRANEKLFF
.	TRBD2	TRBV6-6	CASSRDRSGLAVLSSYNEQFF
.	.	TRBV15	CATKGGGANPNSPLHF
.	.	TRBV5-1	CASRMGGIGTEAFF
.	.	TRBV6-5	CASSPGGIGYTF
.	TRBD2	TRBV5-1	CASSLGLAGEVDEQYF
.	.	TRBV10-2	CASSKGGSGNNGYTF
once	.	TRBV3-1/TRBV3-2	CASSLRGEETQYF
.	TRBD1	TRBV6-4	CASSERQGRPQYF
.	.	TRBV6-4	CASSVVGQLNSPLHF
.	TRBD2	TRBV7-2	CASSSRGAGSQETQYF
.	.	TRBV3-1/TRBV3-2	CASSQEGGTAVYEQYF
.	.	TRBV5-6	CASSLISGNTGELFF
.	.	TRBV6-5	CASSLNRDTDTQYF
.	TRBD2	TRBV20-1	CSASVTSGRDDTQYF
.	TRBD2	TRBV5-1	CASSLGDGGASYNEQFF
.	TRBD1	TRBV15	CATSSRGQGPTDTQYF
.	.	TRBV5-1	CASSPGGSKGEQFF
.	.	TRBV5-1	CASSHGLPMLVEQYF
.	.	TRBV6-1	CASSEASRAVGGYTF
.	.	TRBV24-1	CATSRGIGSPLHF
.	.	TRBV6-2/TRBV6-3	CASSQSTVGLGELFF
.	.	TRBV10-3	CAISSRGGGDNSPLHF
.	.	TRBV29-1	CSVEDLGSAGGAFF
.	TRBD1	TRBV7-2	CASSFRGLVTGELFF
.	.	TRBV19	CASTPGIGSNQPQHF
.	.	TRBV5-1	CASSRIGDLESEAFF
many	.	TRBV5-1	CASSLDNGEQFF